Sequencing of this TCR beta chain was carried out in a study of T cell repertoires in cytomegalovirus infection. TCRdb processed the reads anew with MiXCR; each CDR3 protein has one entry. This table has approximately 700,000 distinct CDR3 sequences, about 40% appearing once. Notes on the study in general: In two of eight donors, the top clonotype was HLA-C-restricted CMV-specific. CMV carriers with the relevant HLA were identified by cumulative public TCR beta family frequency.

On this clonotype itself: The antigen remains unidentified.

Germline loops: CDR1 MNHEY, CDR2 SVGEGT. Trimming took 4 bases from V and 6 from J; bases not matched to a gene: 6. The CDR3 totals 14 residues. Material: PBMCs. The chain is built from TRBV6-2 or TRBV6-3 and TRBJ2-7; 10 bases are a match to TRBD2. This clonotype originated in a human donor in good health (CMV status not recorded). Some clones in this sample may be carry-over from other donors' samples. The CDR3 region has the DNA TGTGCCAGCAGTTCAGCGGGAGGGCCCTTCGAGCAGTACTTC. Amino acids: CASSSAGGPFEQYF.